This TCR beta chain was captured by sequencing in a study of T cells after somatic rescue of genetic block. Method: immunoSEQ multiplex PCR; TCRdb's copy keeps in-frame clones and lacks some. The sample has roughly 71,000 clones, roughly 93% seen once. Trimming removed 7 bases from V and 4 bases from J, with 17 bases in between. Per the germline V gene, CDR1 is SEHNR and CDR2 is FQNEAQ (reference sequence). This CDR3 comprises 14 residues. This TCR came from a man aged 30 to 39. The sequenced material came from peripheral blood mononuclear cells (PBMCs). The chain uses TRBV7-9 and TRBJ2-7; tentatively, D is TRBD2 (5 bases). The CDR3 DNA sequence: TGTGCCAGCAACCGAGGGTCCGACACATACGAGCAGTACTTC. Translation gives CASNRGSDTYEQYF.